Here is one TCR beta chain with its context. Its antigen is not identified. The data are from a study of post-analysis software for immune sequencing data. About the study: Relapsing-remitting, secondary progressive and progressive-relapsing multiple sclerosis courses were included.

Unique molecular identifiers had been added to the TCR beta cDNA libraries. When about 1 to 11 million T cells were used, they gave roughly 500,000 cDNA molecules. Each CDR3 protein gets one entry after TCRdb re-called the PCR reads with MiXCR. This table holds about 380,000 distinct CDR3 sequences, approximately 38% found once. The study, taken as a whole, reports: The normalized Chao1 diversity of multiple sclerosis patients was significantly lower than that of controls. When the samples were clustered directly with F measure, those that had been prepared in the same batch showed strong co-clustering.

This TCR was sampled from a girl between 10 and 17 years old with multiple sclerosis. The sequencing sample was made of blood.

CDR3 protein: CASSLGAPRYEQFF. The DNA for the CDR3 is TGTGCCAGCAGCTTAGGGGCCCCTAGATATGAGCAGTTCTTC. This rearrangement joins TRBV7-2 to TRBJ2-1; D not certain. Germline loops: CDR1 SGHTA, CDR2 FQGNSA. Trimming shortened V by 1 base and J by 8 bases, and 12 bases separated the two germline ends. CDR3 length: 14 amino acids.